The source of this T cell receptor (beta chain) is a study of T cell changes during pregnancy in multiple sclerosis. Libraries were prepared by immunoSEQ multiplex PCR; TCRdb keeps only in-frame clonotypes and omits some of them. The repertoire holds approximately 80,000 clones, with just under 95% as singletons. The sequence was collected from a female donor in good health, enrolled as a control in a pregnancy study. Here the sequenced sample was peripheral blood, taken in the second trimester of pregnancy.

CDR3 nucleotide sequence: TGCGCCAGCAGCTTTTCCAGCGGGGGGTCACAAGAGACCCAGTACTTC. Encoded protein: CASSFSSGGSQETQYF. The chain combines TRBV5-1 with TRBJ2-5; 9 nucleotides line up with TRBD2. The CDR3 loop spans 16 amino acids. Germline CDR1 is SGHRS and CDR2 is YFSETQ. J gave up 2 bases and V 2 bases, and 7 bases lay outside the gene matches.